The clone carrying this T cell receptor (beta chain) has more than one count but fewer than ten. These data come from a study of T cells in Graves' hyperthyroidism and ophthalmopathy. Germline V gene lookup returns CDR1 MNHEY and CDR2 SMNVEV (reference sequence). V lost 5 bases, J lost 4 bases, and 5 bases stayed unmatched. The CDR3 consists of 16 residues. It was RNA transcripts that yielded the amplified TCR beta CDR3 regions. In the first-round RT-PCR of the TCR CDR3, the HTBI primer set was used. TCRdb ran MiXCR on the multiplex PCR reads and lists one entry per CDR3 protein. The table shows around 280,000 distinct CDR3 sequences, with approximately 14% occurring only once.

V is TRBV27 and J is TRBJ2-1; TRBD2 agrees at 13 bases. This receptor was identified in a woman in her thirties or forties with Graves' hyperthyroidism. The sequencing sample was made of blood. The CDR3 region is CASSRLLAGGYNEQFF. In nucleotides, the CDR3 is TGTGCCAGCAGTCGTTTACTAGCGGGAGGGTACAATGAGCAGTTCTTC.